Sequencing of this T cell receptor (beta chain) was carried out in a study of cytomegalovirus exposure and HLA in healthy donors. V lost 2 bases and J 3 bases, leaving 18 bases between the germline ends. The CDR3 consists of 17 residues. Germline V CDR1 and CDR2: PRHDT, FYEKMQ (reference sequence). With 60 Vbeta and 13 Jbeta primers, the PCR was carried out. Generated by immunoSEQ multiplex PCR, the TCRdb table keeps only in-frame clones and is missing some. The table lists 150,000 or so clones, 65% to 80% of them singletons. General study findings and limits: As a later analysis revealed, the rate of TCR association differed by HLA locus, with DRB1 most and HLA-C fewest.

As for this clone: Its antigen is not known.

V usage is TRBV13 and J usage is TRBJ2-3, with unresolved D. The clonotype originates from a male donor in good health and CMV-seropositive. Sequenced: PBMCs. For the CDR3, the DNA is TGTGCCAGCAGCTTAAATCGACCGGAGCAGTTTACAGATACGCAGTATTTT. As protein: CASSLNRPEQFTDTQYF.